The 30 T cell receptor beta chains below all came from one sample that was sequenced in a study of early T cells in non-severe SARS-CoV-2 infection. TCRdb ran MiXCR on the 5' RACE reads and lists one entry per CDR3 protein. The sample holds around 50,000 distinct CDR3 sequences, over 3.5% seen once. The sequencing input was whole blood. These receptors were taken from an adult who was a healthcare worker with PCR-confirmed SARS-CoV-2 infection or an uninfected control (not recorded which).

At least ten counts were recorded for this clonotype. The chain has TRBV25-1 and TRBJ1-6; 10 nucleotides agree with TRBD1. CDR1 MGHDK and CDR2 SYGVNS come from the germline V gene. This CDR3 spans 15 amino acids. V gave up 4 bases and J gave up 9 bases; unmatched junction bases: 6. The CDR3: CASSVTGGVGSPLHF. The CDR3 DNA is TGTGCCAGCAGTGTGACAGGGGGCGTGGGTTCACCCCTCCACTTT.

The sample holds a few counts of this clonotype. This chain connects TRBV7-2 to TRBJ2-3; D ambiguous. CDR1 SGHTA and CDR2 FQGNSA come from the germline V gene. This CDR3 is built from 14 residues. Trimming removed 0 bases from V and 1 base from J, with 5 bases in between. In DNA, the CDR3 is TGTGCCAGCAGCTTAGCTAGCCGCACAGATACGCAGTATTTT. It encodes CASSLASRTDTQYF.

This clonotype was counted at least ten times. The J gene is TRBJ1-3, the V gene TRBV15; TRBD1 matches at 10 bases. Per the germline V gene, CDR1 is LNHNV and CDR2 is YYDKDF (reference sequence). CDR3 length: 14 amino acids. V gave up 5 bases and J gave up 5 bases; unmatched junction bases: 3. The CDR3 loop is CATSRDRGRNTIYF. Written as DNA, the CDR3 is TGTGCCACCAGCCGGGACAGGGGAAGAAACACCATATATTTT.

There are many counts of this clonotype. The rearrangement uses TRBV10-3 and TRBJ1-1; TRBD1 matches at 9 bases. V was clipped by 5 bases and J by 1 base; unmatched bases: 5. Germline lookup yields CDR1 ENHRY and CDR2 SYGVKD. The CDR3 is made up of 15 amino acids. The CDR3 region is CAISTPGQGNTEAFF. In nucleotides, the CDR3 is TGTGCCATCAGTACACCGGGACAGGGGAACACTGAAGCTTTCTTT.

V and J are TRBV3-1 and TRBJ2-5; 9 nucleotides line up with TRBD1. Trimming took 1 base from V and 0 from J; bases not matched to a gene: 0. This CDR3 spans 15 amino acids. Germline CDR1 reads LGHDT; CDR2 reads YNNKEL (reference sequence). The CDR3 sequence: CASSQGTGDQETQYF. CDR3 DNA: TGTGCCAGCAGCCAAGGGACAGGGGACCAAGAGACCCAGTACTTC.

This clonotype appeared many times. The chain carries TRBV28 and TRBJ2-3; 10 nucleotides match TRBD2. V was pared by 5 bases and J by 0 bases, with 8 bases of the junction left unmatched. The germline gives CDR1 MDHEN, CDR2 SYDVKM. This CDR3 contains 17 residues. The CDR3 reads CASSRSGTSESTDTQYF. CDR3 in DNA: TGTGCCAGCAGTCGTTCCGGGACTAGCGAAAGCACAGATACGCAGTATTTT.

Comment on this clonotype: A much larger clone is a single base away; this may be a read error. CDR3 residues: CSVGTQLYNEQFF. The CDR3 DNA follows: TGCAGCGTGGGGACACAGCTTTACAATGAGCAGTTCTTC. The chain uses TRBV29-1 and TRBJ2-1; D is possibly TRBD1 (6 bases). This CDR3 contains 13 residues. Between the trimmed V and J ends, which lost 6 bases and 4 bases, there was a span of 13 bases. Germline CDR1 SQVTM, CDR2 ANQGSEA.

This clonotype was seen repeatedly, ten times or more. The genes are TRBV7-2 and TRBJ2-3; maybe TRBD2 (5 bases). The length of the CDR3 is 13 residues. Germline CDR1 is SGHTA and CDR2 is FQGNSA. V was clipped by 7 bases and J by 5 bases, with 13 bases between them. The chain's CDR3 is CASTGLERDTQYF. DNA of the CDR3: TGTGCCAGCACCGGACTGGAGAGAGATACGCAGTATTTT.

This clonotype was seen at least ten times. The V gene is TRBV11-1, the J gene TRBJ2-7; 13 bases agree with TRBD2. Germline-derived CDR1 and CDR2 are SGHAT and FQDESV (reference sequence). The CDR3 is 14 residues long. The V gene end was trimmed by 5 bases and the J gene end by 8 bases; junction bases not matched to a gene: 6. CDR3 amino acids: CASSPGTSGIKQYF. The CDR3 coding sequence is TGTGCCAGCAGCCCGGGGACTAGCGGGATAAAGCAGTACTTC.

Many counts were recorded for this clonotype. The chain links TRBV14 to TRBJ2-3; 11 nucleotides agree with TRBD2. This CDR3 region has 16 residues. Germline assignment: CDR1 SGHDN and CDR2 FVKESK. V was clipped by 3 bases and J by 1 base; unmatched bases: 3. CDR3: CASSQGGLAGTDTQYF. In nucleotides, the CDR3 is TGTGCCAGCAGCCAGGGGGGACTAGCGGGCACAGATACGCAGTATTTT.

There are many counts of this clonotype. V gene TRBV19 combines with J gene TRBJ1-1; D is unclear. Trimming removed 5 bases at V and 6 bases at J, with 19 bases between. Germline lookup yields CDR1 LNHDA and CDR2 SQIVND (reference sequence). The CDR3 spans 15 residues. This CDR3 reads CASSSEPRVSSEAFF. CDR3 DNA: TGTGCCAGTAGTTCTGAACCTCGGGTAAGCTCTGAAGCTTTCTTT.

This clonotype came up many times. V usage is TRBV20-1 and J usage is TRBJ2-3; TRBD1 might be the D (6 bases). Looked up from germline, CDR1 is DFQATT and CDR2 is SNEGSKA (reference sequence). The CDR3 is 16 residues long. The V end was cut by 3 bases, the J end by 2 bases, with 18 bases between. CDR3 nucleotides: TGCAGTGCTAGCTTCGGTGAGACAGGATACACAGATACGCAGTATTTT. This translates into CSASFGETGYTDTQYF.

This clonotype has a count of ten or more. The chain has TRBV7-2 and TRBJ2-7, with 7 bases fitting TRBD1. The V gene end was trimmed by 1 base and the J gene end by 0 bases; junction bases not matched to a gene: 3. Germline-derived CDR1 and CDR2 are SGHTA and FQGNSA. The CDR3 runs 15 residues. In DNA form, the CDR3 reads TGTGCCAGCAGCTTAGTGGGACAGCCCTCCTACGAGCAGTACTTC. It codes for CASSLVGQPSYEQYF.

This clonotype was counted ten times or more. The genes are TRBV7-3 and TRBJ2-1; 9 bases match TRBD1. Germline trimming cut 3 bases from V and 8 bases from J; bases unmatched to any gene: 5. CDR3 length: 14 amino acids. Germline CDR1 SGHTA, CDR2 FQGTGA. The CDR3 loop is CASSLTGGFDEQFF. CDR3 bases: TGTGCCAGCAGCTTGACAGGGGGATTTGATGAGCAGTTCTTC.

This clonotype was observed at least ten times. This rearrangement joins TRBV20-1 to TRBJ2-5; the match to TRBD1 covers 7 bases. V gave up 0 bases and J gave up 3 bases; unmatched junction bases: 4. This CDR3 is 14 amino acids long. Germline-derived CDR1 and CDR2 are DFQATT and SNEGSKA (reference sequence). CDR3 DNA: TGCAGTGCTAGAGATACAGGGGTTAAAGAGACCCAGTACTTC. This translates into CSARDTGVKETQYF.

As concerns this clonotype: A much larger clone is a single base away; this may be a read error. The chain combines TRBV12-3 or TRBV12-4 with TRBJ2-4, with TRBD1 identical over 7 bases. J gave up 8 bases and V 3 bases, and 16 bases lay outside the gene matches. The CDR3 extends over 17 amino acids. The CDR3 sequence: CASSFPAWAKGQHIQYF. The CDR3 nucleotides are TGTGCCAGCAGTTTTCCAGCTTGGGCTAAGGGACAGCACATTCAGTACTTC.

This clonotype occurred many times. This sequence joins TRBV20-1 and TRBJ1-6, with D maybe TRBD1 (6 bases). This CDR3 is 16 amino acids long. Trimming took 3 bases from V and 9 from J, leaving 21 bases between them. Germline CDR1 and CDR2: DFQATT and SNEGSKA (reference sequence). This chain's CDR3 is CSASNRDHKGGSPLHF. The DNA of the CDR3 is TGCAGTGCTAGCAACCGGGACCATAAAGGGGGTTCACCCCTCCACTTT.

The genes are TRBV2 and TRBJ1-4, with a weak D call TRBD1 (5 bases). The germline V and J ends were trimmed by 6 bases and 8 bases, with 19 bases remaining between them. Germline CDR1 is SNHLY and CDR2 is FYNNEI. CDR3 length: 15 amino acids. The CDR3 nucleotides read TGTGCCAGCAGCCCTACTCAGGGCTGGGGGGAAAAACTGTTTTTT. This sequence encodes CASSPTQGWGEKLFF.

This clonotype showed up many times. The rearrangement uses TRBV6-1 and TRBJ2-1; TRBD2 matches 9 bases. The CDR3 covers 17 residues. Germline V CDR1 and CDR2: MNHNS, SASEGT. V lost 1 base to trimming and J lost 7 bases; unmatched junction nucleotides: 11. The CDR3 sequence: CASSEGSAGGPRNEQFF. The CDR3 bases are TGTGCCAGCAGTGAAGGCAGTGCGGGAGGGCCGAGGAATGAGCAGTTCTTC.

Turning to this clonotype: One end of the junction varies from germline; a read error may be responsible. The chain recombines TRBV29-1 with TRBJ2-1, with 8 bases matching TRBD2. CDR3 length equals 14 residues. Per germline, CDR1 SQVTM and CDR2 ANQGSEA. CDR3 sequence reads: CSSGGVTPYNELFF. The CDR3 DNA follows: TGCAGCTCCGGGGGGGTGACCCCCTACAATGAGCTGTTCTTC.

This clonotype was counted at least ten times. V gene TRBV2 combines with J gene TRBJ2-7, with D possibly being TRBD2 (6 bases). Trimming stripped 4 bases from V and 2 bases from J, with 15 bases between. The CDR3 covers 15 residues. Germline CDR1 and CDR2: SNHLY and FYNNEI. In DNA form, the CDR3 reads TGTGCCAGCAGTGGAGCGGGCAGGGCGACCTACGAGCAGTACTTC. Its protein is CASSGAGRATYEQYF.

This clonotype has ten or more counts. This chain joins TRBV7-8 and TRBJ2-6, with no clear D. The CDR3 covers 14 residues. CDR1 is SGHVS and CDR2 is FQNEAQ in the germline V gene. V lost 3 bases to trimming and J lost 0 bases, with 3 bases between them. Written as DNA, the CDR3 is TGTGCCAGCAGCTTCGCCTCTGGGGCCAACGTCCTGACTTTC. Translation: CASSFASGANVLTF.

This chain joins TRBV11-2 and TRBJ2-7, with 7 bases lining up with TRBD2. The CDR3 is made up of 16 amino acids. J gave up 5 bases and V 0 bases, and 10 bases lay outside the gene matches. Per germline, CDR1 SGHAT and CDR2 FQNNGV. CDR3 nucleotide sequence: TGTGCCAGCAGCTTAGAAAGGCTAGCGGTCCCTCACGAGCAGTACTTC. This sequence encodes CASSLERLAVPHEQYF.

This clonotype is deemed medium-sized. V gene TRBV20-1 combines with J gene TRBJ2-4, with 9 bases fitting TRBD2. In germline, CDR1 is DFQATT, CDR2 SNEGSKA (reference sequence). Unmatched junction bases numbered 12, after V lost 0 bases and J lost 15 bases. CDR3 length: 14 amino acids. For the CDR3, the DNA is TGCAGTGCTAGAGAGTCTAGCGGGGAGGGTCTCCGGTACTTC. This translates into CSARESSGEGLRYF.

J is TRBJ2-3 and V is TRBV24-1; either TRBD1 or TRBD2 may fit D (7 bases each). The germline V and J ends were trimmed by 4 bases and 1 base, with 17 bases remaining between them. Germline assignment: CDR1 KGHDR and CDR2 SFDVKD. The CDR3 covers 17 residues. The CDR3 DNA is TGTGCCACCAGTGACCCCAGGGGGACTATTGGCACAGATACGCAGTATTTT. Translation gives CATSDPRGTIGTDTQYF.

Many counts were recorded for this clonotype. This rearrangement joins TRBV5-5 to TRBJ1-2; D remains ambiguous. With 6 bases removed from V and 0 bases from J, the gap between germline ends came to 12 bases. Germline-derived CDR1 and CDR2 are SGHKS and YYEKEE (reference sequence). This CDR3 region has 14 residues. The CDR3: CASIHHPPNYGYTF. CDR3 nucleotides: TGTGCCAGCATCCATCACCCTCCTAACTATGGCTACACCTTC. The full variable domain, with the rest looked up from reference TRBV5-5 and TRBJ1-2, is DAGVTQSPTHLIKTRGQQVTLRCSPISGHKSVSWYQQVLGQGPQFIFQYYEKEERGRGNFPDRFSARQFPNYSSELNVNALLLGDSALYLCASIHHPPNYGYTFGSGTRLTVV.

This clonotype has at least ten counts. The gene calls are TRBV3-1 and TRBJ2-3; D ambiguous. In germline, CDR1 is LGHDT, CDR2 YNNKEL (reference sequence). The CDR3 covers 15 residues. V was trimmed by 4 bases and J by 0 bases, leaving 11 bases between them. CDR3 coding DNA: TGTGCCAGCAGCCCCAAGGGAACTAGCACAGATACGCAGTATTTT. Translation gives CASSPKGTSTDTQYF.

This clonotype was seen more than once but under ten times. The V gene is TRBV29-1, the J gene TRBJ2-5; D uncertain. This CDR3 contains 13 residues. Germline V gene sequence: CDR1 SQVTM, CDR2 ANQGSEA. V lost 4 bases to trimming and J lost 1 base, with 10 bases between them. The CDR3 sequence: CSVGSAGQETQYF. The CDR3 DNA is TGCAGCGTTGGGTCCGCCGGCCAAGAGACCCAGTACTTC.

This clonotype has ten or more counts. The chain is built from TRBV5-1 and TRBJ2-3; TRBD2 matches at 10 bases. This CDR3 has 14 amino acids. Germline values: CDR1 SGHRS, CDR2 YFSETQ. Trimming cost V 4 bases and J 1 base; bases outside gene matches: 0. The CDR3 spells CASSGTSGTDTQYF. CDR3 DNA sequence: TGCGCCAGCAGCGGGACTAGCGGCACAGATACGCAGTATTTT.

This clonotype was counted at least ten times. The J gene is TRBJ1-5, the V gene TRBV27; 7 bases agree with TRBD1. The V gene's germline CDR1 is MNHEY and CDR2 SMNVEV (reference sequence). V gave up 3 bases and J gave up 7 bases; unmatched junction bases: 3. The CDR3 sequence is 13 residues long. CDR3 nucleotides: TGTGCCAGCAGTTTCAGGGGGGGCCAGCCCCAGCATTTT. Residues: CASSFRGGQPQHF.